The clone carrying this T cell receptor (beta chain) was counted many times. Its antigen is as yet unknown. From the reads, TCRdb called clonotypes with MiXCR, one entry per CDR3 protein. The sample lists about a million distinct CDR3 sequences, roughly 30% occurring once. This record comes from a study of T cell repertoires in cytomegalovirus infection. CDR1 and CDR2 (germline): SEHNR, FQNEAQ (reference sequence). V was clipped by 5 bases and J by 0 bases; unmatched bases: 7. This CDR3 is 16 amino acids long. This sequence was found in a human donor in good health (CMV status not recorded). Some clones in this sample may be carry-over from other donors' samples. The chain combines TRBV7-9 with TRBJ2-1, with 7 bases fitting TRBD1. This specimen consisted of cultured CD8+ T cells from PBMCs, obtained from culture after CMV antigen stimulation. CDR3 bases: TGTGCCAGCAGCCCTAGACAGGGTAGCTCCTACAATGAGCAGTTCTTC. It is translated as CASSPRQGSSYNEQFF.